The rows below give T cell receptor beta chains drawn from one sample of a study of vaccination and CD4 T cells after COVID-19. Their antigens remain unidentified. One entry per CDR3 protein results from TCRdb running MiXCR on the PCR reads. Here the sample spans about 9,700 distinct CDR3 sequences, approximately 64% being singletons. Sequencing was carried out using CD4+ T cells from blood, cultured in vitro. These TCRs come from a human donor who had recovered from COVID-19. Both conserved end residues are trimmed from each CDR3. D genes are given only for firm matches.

d_gene | j_gene | v_gene | CDR3aa
. | TRBJ2-7 | TRBV7-2 | ASSLGFSSTYEQY
. | TRBJ1-1 | TRBV2 | ASSENQGGNTEAF
. | TRBJ1-5 | TRBV15 | ATSKPQGAPQH
. | TRBJ1-5 | TRBV27 | ASSSNSNQPQH
. | TRBJ2-2 | TRBV21-1 | ASSKAWLGRRNRNTGELF
TRBD1 | TRBJ2-7 | TRBV7-6 | ASSLGQGVGEQY
TRBD1 | TRBJ2-1 | TRBV14 | ASSPRDRGPPL
. | TRBJ1-1 | TRBV19 | ASSIGGVGTEAF
. | TRBJ2-7 | TRBV27 | ARPERSGEQY
. | TRBJ1-1 | TRBV30 | AWSVRWGTEAF
. | TRBJ2-7 | TRBV28 | ASSRVRSASYEQY
. | TRBJ1-1 | TRBV7-3 | ASSLQWNTEAF
. | TRBJ2-1 | TRBV11-3 | ASSLLGYNEQF
TRBD2 | TRBJ2-1 | TRBV6-2/TRBV6-3 | ASREGGYNNEQF
TRBD1 | TRBJ1-1 | TRBV12-3/TRBV12-4 | ASSQGARAF
. | TRBJ2-7 | TRBV19 | ASRGQGSWEQY
. | TRBJ2-7 | TRBV6-4 | ASSDTPYEQY
. | TRBJ1-5 | TRBV7-2 | ASSLGLGGNQPQH
. | TRBJ1-6 | TRBV4-3 | ASSQDPRSSYNSPLH
TRBD1 | TRBJ1-1 | TRBV20-1 | SARLNRGLTEAF
. | TRBJ2-7 | TRBV30 | AWTNHRGQY
TRBD2 | TRBJ2-7 | TRBV6-1 | ASRGGPAAEQY
. | TRBJ1-1 | TRBV20-1 | SGHQGMNTEAF
TRBD1 | TRBJ1-4 | TRBV6-1 | ASTVSGTDEKLF
. | TRBJ1-1 | TRBV27 | ASSSQQGRNTEAF
. | TRBJ1-2 | TRBV20-1 | SARSPPGGGNYGYT
. | TRBJ2-7 | TRBV5-4 | ASSPLRGSYEQY
. | TRBJ2-7 | TRBV7-2 | ASSLVSPEQY
TRBD1 | TRBJ1-3 | TRBV20-1 | SAHRGQGAGNTIY
. | TRBJ2-7 | TRBV19 | ASSDRSYEQY
TRBD2 | TRBJ2-3 | TRBV7-9 | ASSLGLAGGTDTQY
. | TRBJ1-1 | TRBV7-6 | ASSLAHLNTEAF
. | TRBJ2-1 | TRBV4-3 | ASSQETGAGMYGEQF
. | TRBJ1-1 | TRBV2 | ASRTTPGNTEAF
. | TRBJ1-6 | TRBV6-1 | ASGRPNSPLH
. | TRBJ1-2 | TRBV20-1 | SARAGGQNYGYT
. | TRBJ1-6 | TRBV20-1 | SASGADNSPLH
. | TRBJ2-2 | TRBV5-1 | ASSLARGASTGELF
. | TRBJ1-1 | TRBV6-1 | ASYRTPNTEAF
. | TRBJ1-5 | TRBV24-1 | ATHDRMKPQH
TRBD1 | TRBJ1-5 | TRBV20-1 | SAREGQVNQPQH
. | TRBJ2-5 | TRBV7-2 | ASSPGHRQETQY
. | TRBJ2-3 | TRBV7-3 | ASSHGSAPGTDTQY
. | TRBJ1-2 | TRBV6-1 | ASTPARGGYT